This is a list of T cell receptor beta chains from one sample in a study of cytomegalovirus exposure and HLA in healthy donors. Assay: immunoSEQ multiplex PCR; the TCRdb copy retains only in-frame clones and omits some. The sample has 150,000 to 200,000 clones, about 85% seen once; the top ten hold about 2.5%. Sequencing used PBMCs. The receptors come from a man between 25 and 39 years old in good health and CMV-seropositive. Each CDR3 is given with its conserved first and last residue. D genes are given only for firm matches. Rows may omit the clone size; those that give it use once, few, many or a size class.

v_call,clone_size,d_call,j_call,cdr3_nt,cdr3_aa
TRBV19,many,NA,TRBJ2-1,TGTGCCAGTAGTATAGGGGACTTGGAGCACAATGAGCAGTTCTTC,CASSIGDLEHNEQFF
TRBV7-9,NA,NA,TRBJ1-2,TGTGCCAGCAGCTCCTGGGGGCGAGATGGCTACACCTTC,CASSSWGRDGYTF
TRBV28,NA,NA,TRBJ1-1,TGTGCCAGCAGTTTCCACATCCAAGCTTTCTTT,CASSFHIQAFF
TRBV27,NA,TRBD2,TRBJ2-7,TGTGCCAGCAGTTTACGGGGGGTGGCCTACGAGCAGTACTTC,CASSLRGVAYEQYF
TRBV6-6,NA,NA,TRBJ1-3,TGTGCCAGCAGTAAAGTACAGAGCTCTGGAAACACCATATATTTT,CASSKVQSSGNTIYF
TRBV7-8,NA,NA,TRBJ2-5,TGTGCCAGCAGCCGGGGGACAGTGTACCAAGAGACCCAGTACTTC,CASSRGTVYQETQYF
TRBV7-9,NA,NA,TRBJ2-2,TGTGCCAGCAGCTGGCAGGGTGTTACCGGGGAGCTGTTTTTT,CASSWQGVTGELFF
TRBV29-1,NA,TRBD1,TRBJ2-5,TGCAGCGTTAAGGGGACAGCCCAAGAGACCCAGTACTTC,CSVKGTAQETQYF
TRBV30,NA,TRBD1,TRBJ2-5,TGTGCCTGCACCGGGACAGGGTCTACGGAGACCCAGTACTTC,CACTGTGSTETQYF
TRBV7-8,NA,TRBD2,TRBJ2-1,TGTGCCAGTAAACTAGCGGGAGTTTCCTGGGAGCAGTTCTTC,CASKLAGVSWEQFF
TRBV7-2,NA,NA,TRBJ2-7,TGTGCCAGCAGCTTCCGGGGTCGTGGTGAGGAGCAGTACTTC,CASSFRGRGEEQYF
TRBV4-3,NA,TRBD1,TRBJ2-1,TGCGCCAGCAGTCGTTCCGGGACAGGGGGCCCTAGCTCCTACAATGAGCAGTTCTTC,CASSRSGTGGPSSYNEQFF
TRBV7-9,NA,NA,TRBJ1-1,TGTGCCAGCAGCTTAGCGTCCCAGCACACTAGTGAAGCTTTCTTT,CASSLASQHTSEAFF
TRBV7-8,NA,TRBD2,TRBJ2-1,TGTGCCAGCAGCTCTAGCGGGTACAACAATGAGCAGTTCTTC,CASSSSGYNNEQFF
TRBV4-2,NA,NA,TRBJ2-2,TGTGCCAGCAGCCAAGATTGGGGCGCCGGGGAGCTGTTTTTT,CASSQDWGAGELFF
TRBV29-1,NA,NA,TRBJ1-1,TGCAGCGTTGATAGCACGGACACTGAAGCTTTCTTT,CSVDSTDTEAFF
TRBV6-1,NA,NA,TRBJ1-4,TGTGCCAGCAGTTCAAATGAAAAACTGTTTTTT,CASSSNEKLFF
TRBV19,NA,NA,TRBJ2-1,TGCGCCAGCAGGGGTCTGTCCAATGAGCAGTTCTTC,CASRGLSNEQFF
TRBV7-2,once,TRBD2,TRBJ2-1,TGTGCCAGCAGCTTCGGGAGCGGGAGTTACAATGAGCAGTTCTTC,CASSFGSGSYNEQFF
TRBV4-2,NA,NA,TRBJ2-5,TGTGCCAGCAGCCGCCCAACGACTAGACAAGAGACCCAGTACTTC,CASSRPTTRQETQYF
TRBV5-5,NA,NA,TRBJ2-7,TGTGCCAGCAGCTTGGTTCCAGGGACCTACGAGCAGTACTTC,CASSLVPGTYEQYF
TRBV19,NA,NA,TRBJ2-2,TGTGCCAGTAGACGGGACTTCTTCGCGACCGGGGAGCTGTTTTTT,CASRRDFFATGELFF
TRBV19,NA,NA,TRBJ1-1,TGTGCCACGCAGGGAGGACTTGAAGCTTTCTTT,CATQGGLEAFF
TRBV6-5,NA,TRBD2,TRBJ2-1,TGTGCCAGCAGTTATCGGACTAGCGGGAGCGGGGGTGAGCAGTTCTTC,CASSYRTSGSGGEQFF
TRBV7-9,NA,TRBD1,TRBJ1-1,TGTGCCAGCAAATTTACAGGGGACACTGAAGCTTTCTTT,CASKFTGDTEAFF
TRBV2,NA,NA,TRBJ1-1,TGTGCCAGCAGTGACCCCATGAACACTGAAGCTTTCTTT,CASSDPMNTEAFF
TRBV18,NA,TRBD1,TRBJ2-5,TGTGCCAGCTCAAAACAGGGGTCGTCCCAAGAGACCCAGTACTTC,CASSKQGSSQETQYF
TRBV27,NA,TRBD2,TRBJ2-1,TGTGCCAGCAGTCCCTGGGGGACTAGCGCATACAATGAGCAGTTCTTC,CASSPWGTSAYNEQFF
TRBV18,NA,NA,TRBJ2-3,TGTGCCAGCTCACCCCTGTCGTACACAGATACGCAGTATTTT,CASSPLSYTDTQYF
TRBV18,NA,TRBD1,TRBJ1-1,TGTGCCAGCTCACCGGGACAGGGCGAAAGCAACACTGAAGCTTTCTTT,CASSPGQGESNTEAFF
TRBV6-6,NA,TRBD1,TRBJ1-1,TGTGCCAGCAGTCGACAGGGGTACACTGAAGCTTTCTTT,CASSRQGYTEAFF
TRBV30,few,NA,TRBJ1-1,TGTGCCTGGATACTCATGAACACTGAAGCTTTCTTT,CAWILMNTEAFF
TRBV7-9,NA,NA,TRBJ1-6,TGTGCCAGCAGCTCACAGTGGAATTCACCCCTCCACTTT,CASSSQWNSPLHF
TRBV7-9,NA,NA,TRBJ1-2,TGTTCCAGCAGCTTGGACGGGACTCGGGGTGGCTACACCTTC,CSSSLDGTRGGYTF
TRBV2,NA,NA,TRBJ1-3,TGTGCCAGCAGTGGGCAGGGAAACACCATATATTTT,CASSGQGNTIYF
TRBV29-1,NA,NA,TRBJ1-5,TGCAGCGCCGGGTCGATAAATCAGCCCCAGCATTTT,CSAGSINQPQHF
TRBV5-1,NA,TRBD2,TRBJ2-2,TGCGCCAGCAGCTTGGCACTAGCGGGAGATCGGACCGGGGAGCTGTTTTTT,CASSLALAGDRTGELFF
TRBV5-4,NA,NA,TRBJ2-2,TGTGCCAGCAGCTCGCCAGGGAGCGGGACCGGGGAGCTGTTTTTT,CASSSPGSGTGELFF
TRBV7-2,NA,NA,TRBJ1-2,TGTGCCAGCAGCCTAACAGGATACTATGGCTACACCTTC,CASSLTGYYGYTF
TRBV2,NA,TRBD2,TRBJ2-1,TGTGCCAGCAGTGCTCGACTAGAGCGGGACTACAATGAGCAGTTCTTC,CASSARLERDYNEQFF
TRBV27,NA,TRBD2,TRBJ2-5,TGTGCCAGCAGGGCGGGAGGGCCCCCAGAGACCCAGTACTTC,CASRAGGPPETQYF
TRBV10-3,NA,TRBD2,TRBJ2-1,TGTGCCATCAGTTCGACTAGCGGAAACAATGAGCAGTTCTTC,CAISSTSGNNEQFF
TRBV9,NA,TRBD1,TRBJ2-2,TGTGCCAGCAGCACCCAGACAGGGTCGAACACCGGGGAGCTGTTTTTT,CASSTQTGSNTGELFF